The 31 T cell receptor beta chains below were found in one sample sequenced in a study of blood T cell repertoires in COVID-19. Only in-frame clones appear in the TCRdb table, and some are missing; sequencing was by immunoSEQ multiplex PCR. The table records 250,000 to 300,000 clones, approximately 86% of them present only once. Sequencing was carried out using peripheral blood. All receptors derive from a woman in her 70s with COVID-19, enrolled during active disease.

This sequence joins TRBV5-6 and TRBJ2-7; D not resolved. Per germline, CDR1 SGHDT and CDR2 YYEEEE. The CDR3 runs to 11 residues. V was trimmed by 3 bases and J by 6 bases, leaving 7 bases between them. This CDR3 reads CASSYLGEQYF. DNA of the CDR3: TGTGCCAGCAGCTACCTCGGCGAGCAGTACTTC.

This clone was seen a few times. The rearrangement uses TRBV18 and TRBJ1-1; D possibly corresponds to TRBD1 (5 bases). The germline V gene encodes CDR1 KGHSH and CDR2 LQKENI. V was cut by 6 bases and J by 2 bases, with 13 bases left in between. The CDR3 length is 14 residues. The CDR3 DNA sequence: TGTGCCAGCTCCGTAGGAGGGGTCAACACTGAAGCTTTCTTT. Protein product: CASSVGGVNTEAFF.

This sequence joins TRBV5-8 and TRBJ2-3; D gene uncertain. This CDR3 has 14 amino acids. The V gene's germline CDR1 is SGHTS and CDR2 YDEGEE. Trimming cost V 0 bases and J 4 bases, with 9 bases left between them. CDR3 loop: CASSLGRSADTQYF. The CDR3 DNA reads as TGTGCCAGCAGCTTGGGTCGGTCGGCAGATACGCAGTATTTT.

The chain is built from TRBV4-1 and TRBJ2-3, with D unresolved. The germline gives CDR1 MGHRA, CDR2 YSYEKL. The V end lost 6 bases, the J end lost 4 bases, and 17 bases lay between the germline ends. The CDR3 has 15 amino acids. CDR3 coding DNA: TGCGCCAGCAGGGCCAGCTTGGTCCGGGCAGATACGCAGTATTTT. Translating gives CASRASLVRADTQYF.

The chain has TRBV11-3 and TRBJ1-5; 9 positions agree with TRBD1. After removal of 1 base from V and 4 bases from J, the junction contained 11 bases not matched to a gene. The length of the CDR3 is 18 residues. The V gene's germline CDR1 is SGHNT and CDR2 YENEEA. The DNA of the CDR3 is TGTGCCAGCAGCTTAGCCCTTAAATACAGGGGGCGGAATCAGCCCCAGCATTTT. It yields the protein CASSLALKYRGRNQPQHF.

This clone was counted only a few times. The CDR3 region has the DNA TGTGCCAGTTCGGGACTAGCGGGGGTTCGCTCCTACGAGCAGTACTTC. This translates into CASSGLAGVRSYEQYF. The genes are TRBV19 and TRBJ2-7; 14 bases fit TRBD2. CDR1 LNHDA and CDR2 SQIVND come from the germline V gene (reference sequence). With V trimmed by 8 bases and J by 0 bases, 6 bases remained unmatched. This CDR3 is built from 16 residues. Full variable domain (rest looked up from reference TRBV19 and TRBJ2-7): DGGITQSPKYLFRKEGQNVTLSCEQNLNHDAMYWYRQDPGQGLRLIYYSQIVNDFQKGDIAEGYSVSREKKESFPLTVTSAQKNPTAFYLCASSGLAGVRSYEQYFGPGTRLTVT.

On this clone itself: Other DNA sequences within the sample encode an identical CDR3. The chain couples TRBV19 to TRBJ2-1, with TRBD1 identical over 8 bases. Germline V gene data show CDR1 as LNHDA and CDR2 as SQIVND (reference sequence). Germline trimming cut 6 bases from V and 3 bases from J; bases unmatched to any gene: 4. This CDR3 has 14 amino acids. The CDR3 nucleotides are TGTGCCAGTAGGACCGGGACAGGCTACAATGAGCAGTTCTTC. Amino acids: CASRTGTGYNEQFF.

Here the CDR3 reads CASSLGTAGEQYF. Written as DNA, the CDR3 is TGTGCCAGCAGCTTAGGGACCGCGGGTGAGCAGTACTTC. This chain joins TRBV11-3 and TRBJ2-7; D might be TRBD2 (5 bases). Trimming took 1 base from V and 7 from J, leaving 11 bases between them. In germline, CDR1 is SGHNT, CDR2 YENEEA. This CDR3 region has 13 residues.

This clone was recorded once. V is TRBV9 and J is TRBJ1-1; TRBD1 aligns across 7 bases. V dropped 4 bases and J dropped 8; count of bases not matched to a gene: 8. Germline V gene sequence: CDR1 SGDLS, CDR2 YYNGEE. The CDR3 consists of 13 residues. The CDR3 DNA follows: TGTGCCAGCAGCCCTCGACAGGGACGGGAAGCTTTCTTT. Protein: CASSPRQGREAFF.

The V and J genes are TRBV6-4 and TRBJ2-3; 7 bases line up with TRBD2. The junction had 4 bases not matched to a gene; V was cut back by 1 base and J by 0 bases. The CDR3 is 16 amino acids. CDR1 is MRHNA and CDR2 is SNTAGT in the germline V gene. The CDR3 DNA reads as TGTGCCAGCAGTGACTTGGGGGGGGTGAGCACAGATACGCAGTATTTT. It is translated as CASSDLGGVSTDTQYF.

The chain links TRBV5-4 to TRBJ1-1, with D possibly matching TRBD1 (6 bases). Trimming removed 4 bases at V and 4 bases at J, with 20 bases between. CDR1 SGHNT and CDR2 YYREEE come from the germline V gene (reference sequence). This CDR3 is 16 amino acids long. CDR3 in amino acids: CASSQLGRGSATEAFF. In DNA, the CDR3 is TGTGCCAGCAGCCAGCTCGGAAGGGGGTCGGCCACTGAAGCTTTCTTT.

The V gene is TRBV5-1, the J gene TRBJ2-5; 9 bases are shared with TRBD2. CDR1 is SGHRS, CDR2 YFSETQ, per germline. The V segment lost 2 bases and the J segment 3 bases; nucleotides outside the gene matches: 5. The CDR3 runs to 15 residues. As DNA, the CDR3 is TGCGCCAGCAGCTTTAGCGGGGGTCCCGAAGAGACCCAGTACTTC. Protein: CASSFSGGPEETQYF.

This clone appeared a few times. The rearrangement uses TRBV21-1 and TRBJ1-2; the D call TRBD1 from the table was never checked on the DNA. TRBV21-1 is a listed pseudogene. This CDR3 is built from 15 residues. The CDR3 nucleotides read TGTGCCAGCAGCAAACGGAAAGGGGGTTGCTATGGCTACACCTTC. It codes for CASSKRKGGCYGYTF.

CDR3 in amino acids: CASSLDGGGANTGELFF. In nucleotides, the CDR3 is TGTGCCAGCAGCTTGGATGGCGGGGGAGCGAACACCGGGGAGCTGTTTTTT. The chain combines TRBV5-4 with TRBJ2-2; TRBD2 matches 7 bases. The CDR3 sequence is 17 residues long. The germline gives CDR1 SGHNT, CDR2 YYREEE (reference sequence). Trimming at V came to 0 bases and at J to 0 bases, leaving 5 bases not matched to a gene.

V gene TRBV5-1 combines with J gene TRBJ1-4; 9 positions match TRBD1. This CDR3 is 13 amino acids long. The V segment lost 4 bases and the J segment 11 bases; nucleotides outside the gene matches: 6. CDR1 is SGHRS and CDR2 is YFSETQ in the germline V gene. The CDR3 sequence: CASSTRTGEKLFF. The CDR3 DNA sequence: TGCGCCAGCAGCACTAGGACAGGGGAGAAACTGTTTTTT. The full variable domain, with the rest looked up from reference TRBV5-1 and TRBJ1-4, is KAGVTQTPRYLIKTRGQQVTLSCSPISGHRSVSWYQQTPGQGLQFLFEYFSETQRNKGNFPGRFSGRQFSNSRSEMNVSTLELGDSALYLCASSTRTGEKLFFGSGTQLSVL.

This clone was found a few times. The CDR3 loop reads CASSLTQVDGYTF. Written as DNA, the CDR3 is TGTGCCAGCAGCTTAACGCAGGTGGATGGCTACACCTTC. The chain links TRBV7-2 to TRBJ1-2; D is undetermined. The length of the CDR3 is 13 residues. Germline assignment: CDR1 SGHTA and CDR2 FQGNSA. Trimming shortened V by 2 bases and J by 6 bases, and 10 bases separated the two germline ends.

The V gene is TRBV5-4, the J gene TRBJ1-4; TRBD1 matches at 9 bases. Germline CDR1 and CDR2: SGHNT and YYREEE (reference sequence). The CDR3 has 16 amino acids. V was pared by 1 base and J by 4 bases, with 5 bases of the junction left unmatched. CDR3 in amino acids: CASSLRGDRVNEKLFF. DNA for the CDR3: TGTGCCAGCAGCTTGCGCGGGGACAGGGTTAATGAAAAACTGTTTTTT.

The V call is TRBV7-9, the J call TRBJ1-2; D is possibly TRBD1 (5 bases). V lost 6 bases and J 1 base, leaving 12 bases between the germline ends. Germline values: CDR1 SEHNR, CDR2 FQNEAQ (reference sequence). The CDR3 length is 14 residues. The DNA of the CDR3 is TGTGCCAGCAGTTTCGACAGCCTTAACTATGGCTACACCTTC. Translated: CASSFDSLNYGYTF.

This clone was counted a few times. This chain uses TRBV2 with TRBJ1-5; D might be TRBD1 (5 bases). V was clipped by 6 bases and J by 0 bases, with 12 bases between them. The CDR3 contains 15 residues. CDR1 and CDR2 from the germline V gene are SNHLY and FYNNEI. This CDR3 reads CASRSTVYSNQPQHF. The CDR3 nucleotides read TGTGCCAGCAGATCGACAGTCTATAGCAATCAGCCCCAGCATTTT.

This chain's CDR3 is CASSPTAGGNYGYTF. The CDR3 DNA sequence: TGTGCCAGCAGCCCTACTGCAGGGGGAAACTATGGCTACACCTTC. This chain connects TRBV3-1 (or the pseudogene TRBV3-2) to TRBJ1-2; 7 positions match TRBD1. This CDR3 has 15 residues. V lost 4 bases and J lost 2; bases outside the gene matches: 7. In germline, CDR1 is LGHDT, CDR2 YNNKEL (reference sequence).

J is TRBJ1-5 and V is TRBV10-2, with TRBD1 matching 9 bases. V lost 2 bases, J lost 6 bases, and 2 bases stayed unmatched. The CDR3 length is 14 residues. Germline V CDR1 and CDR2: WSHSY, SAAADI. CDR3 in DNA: TGCGCCAGCAGTGAGACAGGGGGCGGTCAGCCCCAGCATTTT. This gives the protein CASSETGGGQPQHF.

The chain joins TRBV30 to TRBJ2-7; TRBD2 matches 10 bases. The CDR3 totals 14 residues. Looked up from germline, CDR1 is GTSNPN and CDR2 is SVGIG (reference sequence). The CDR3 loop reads CASRTSGSSYEQYF. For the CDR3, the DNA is TGTGCGTCAAGGACTAGCGGAAGCTCCTACGAGCAGTACTTC. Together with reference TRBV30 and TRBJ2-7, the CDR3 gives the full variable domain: SQTIHQWPATLVQPVGSPLSLECTVEGTSNPNLYWYRQAAGRGLQLLFYSVGIGQISSEVPQNLSASRPQDRQFILSSKKLLLSDSGFYLCASRTSGSSYEQYFGPGTRLTVT.

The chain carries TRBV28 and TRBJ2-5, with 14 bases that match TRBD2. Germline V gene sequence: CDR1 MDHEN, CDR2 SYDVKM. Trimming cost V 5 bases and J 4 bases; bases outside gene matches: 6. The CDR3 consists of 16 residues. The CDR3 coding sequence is TGTGCCAGCAGTCCGCCCGGGACTAGCGGGGGAGAGACCCAGTACTTC. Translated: CASSPPGTSGGETQYF.

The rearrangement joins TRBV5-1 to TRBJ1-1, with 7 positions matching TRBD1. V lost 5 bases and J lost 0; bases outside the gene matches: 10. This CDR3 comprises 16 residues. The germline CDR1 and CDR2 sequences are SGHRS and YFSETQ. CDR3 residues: CASSPGGLTLNTEAFF. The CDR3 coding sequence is TGCGCCAGCAGTCCAGGGGGACTTACTTTGAACACTGAAGCTTTCTTT. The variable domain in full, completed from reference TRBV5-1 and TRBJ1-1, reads KAGVTQTPRYLIKTRGQQVTLSCSPISGHRSVSWYQQTPGQGLQFLFEYFSETQRNKGNFPGRFSGRQFSNSRSEMNVSTLELGDSALYLCASSPGGLTLNTEAFFGQGTRLTVV.

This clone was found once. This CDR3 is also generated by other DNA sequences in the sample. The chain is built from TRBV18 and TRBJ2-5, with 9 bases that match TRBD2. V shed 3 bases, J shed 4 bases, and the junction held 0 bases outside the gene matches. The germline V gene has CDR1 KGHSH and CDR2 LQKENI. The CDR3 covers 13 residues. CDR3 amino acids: CASSPSGGETQYF. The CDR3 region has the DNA TGTGCCAGCTCACCTAGCGGGGGAGAGACCCAGTACTTC. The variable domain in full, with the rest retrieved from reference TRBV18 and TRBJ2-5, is NAGVMQNPRHLVRRRGQEARLRCSPMKGHSHVYWYRQLPEEGLKFMVYLQKENIIDESGMPKERFSAEFPKEGPSILRIQQVVRGDSAAYFCASSPSGGETQYFGPGTRLLVL.

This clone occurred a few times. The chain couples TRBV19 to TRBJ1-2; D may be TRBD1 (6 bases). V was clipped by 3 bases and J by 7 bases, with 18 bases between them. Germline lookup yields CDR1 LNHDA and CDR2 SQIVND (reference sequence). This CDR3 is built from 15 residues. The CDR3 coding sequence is TGTGCCAGTAGTATCGGGACAAGGGATTTTCTTGGCTACACCTTC. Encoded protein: CASSIGTRDFLGYTF.

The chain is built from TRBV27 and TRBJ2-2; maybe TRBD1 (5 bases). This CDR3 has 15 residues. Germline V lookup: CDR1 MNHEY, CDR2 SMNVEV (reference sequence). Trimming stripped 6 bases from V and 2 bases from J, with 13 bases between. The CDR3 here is CASSPVDTNTGELFF. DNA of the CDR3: TGTGCCAGCAGCCCTGTGGACACAAACACCGGGGAGCTGTTTTTT.

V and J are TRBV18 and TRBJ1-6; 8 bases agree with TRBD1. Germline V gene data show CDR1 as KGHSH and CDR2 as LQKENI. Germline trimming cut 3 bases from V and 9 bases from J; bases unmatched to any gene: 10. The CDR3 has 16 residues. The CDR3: CASSPGTGSTGSPLHF. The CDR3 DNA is TGTGCCAGCTCACCCGGGACAGGAAGTACGGGTTCACCCCTCCACTTT.

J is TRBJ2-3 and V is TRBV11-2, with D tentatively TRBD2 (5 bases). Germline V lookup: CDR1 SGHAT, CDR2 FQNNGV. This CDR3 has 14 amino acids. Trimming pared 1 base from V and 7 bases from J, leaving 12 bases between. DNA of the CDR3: TGTGCCAGCAGCTTAGGGACGAGGGAGAATACGCAGTATTTT. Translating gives CASSLGTRENTQYF.

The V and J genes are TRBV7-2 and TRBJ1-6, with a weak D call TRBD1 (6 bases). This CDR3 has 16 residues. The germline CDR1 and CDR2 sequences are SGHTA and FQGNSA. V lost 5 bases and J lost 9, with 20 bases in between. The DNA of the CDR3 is TGTGCCAGCAGCGGCGGAGAACAGGGACAAGGTTCACCCCTCCACTTT. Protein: CASSGGEQGQGSPLHF.

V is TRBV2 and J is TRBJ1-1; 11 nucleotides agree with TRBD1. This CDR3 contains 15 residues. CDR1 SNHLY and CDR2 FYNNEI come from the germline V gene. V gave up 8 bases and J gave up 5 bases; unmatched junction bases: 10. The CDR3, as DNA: TGTGCCAGCGAGCGGGGACAGGGGGATATAACTGAAGCTTTCTTT. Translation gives CASERGQGDITEAFF.